This T cell receptor (beta chain) comes out of a study of technical replicates of blood from a handful of donors. The method was immunoSEQ multiplex PCR; TCRdb's version includes in-frame clones alone and lacks a portion of them. The sample lists under 75,000 clones, about 94% occurring once. V lost 6 bases to trimming and J lost 12 bases; unmatched junction nucleotides: 15. The CDR3 consists of 15 residues. Germline CDR1 reads MNHEY; CDR2 reads SVGAGI. The chain recombines TRBV6-5 with TRBJ2-1; 9 bases map to TRBD1. This receptor was taken from a human donor in good health. The source material was T cells isolated from PBMCs. The DNA for the CDR3 is TGTGCCAGCAGGCCCTTATCCACAGGGGGCCTACGGCAGTTCTTC. Amino acid sequence: CASRPLSTGGLRQFF.